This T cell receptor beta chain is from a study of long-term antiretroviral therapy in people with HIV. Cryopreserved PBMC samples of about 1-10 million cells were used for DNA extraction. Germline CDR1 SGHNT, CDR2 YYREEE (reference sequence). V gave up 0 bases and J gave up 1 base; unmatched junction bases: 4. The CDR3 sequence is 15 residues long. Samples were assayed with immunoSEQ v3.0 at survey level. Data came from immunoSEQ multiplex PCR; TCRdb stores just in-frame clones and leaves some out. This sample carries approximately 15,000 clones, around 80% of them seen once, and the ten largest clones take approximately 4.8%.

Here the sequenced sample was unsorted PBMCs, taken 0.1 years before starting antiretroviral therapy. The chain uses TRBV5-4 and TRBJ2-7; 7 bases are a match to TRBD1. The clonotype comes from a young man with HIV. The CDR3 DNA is TGTGCCAGCAGCTTGGGGCAGGGGGAGTCCTACGAGCAGTACTTC. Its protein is CASSLGQGESYEQYF.